This paragraph covers one T cell receptor (beta chain) sequence. This record comes from a study of blood T cell repertoires in COVID-19. Study context: Sources were T cells, B-cell-depleted T cells, or PBMCs; the material itself was cDNA or gDNA.

Study processing details: For nucleated cells, counts were estimated from reference gene primer amplification. Clones were read by immunoSEQ multiplex PCR, and TCRdb kept only the in-frame ones, dropping some. V and J calls and clone size come straight from that table; D and trimming were deduced from the DNA. The sample contains 150,000 or so clones, 85% to 90% of which appear only once. Germline assignment: CDR1 SNHLY and CDR2 FYNNEI. The trim removed 8 bases at V and 6 bases at J, leaving 7 bases unmatched. The CDR3 has 13 residues. The source material was PBMCs or T cells enriched from blood (not recorded which). The chain combines TRBV2 with TRBJ2-1; 7 bases match TRBD2. This TCR was recovered from a young woman with acute COVID-19. As DNA, the CDR3 is TGTGCCAGCGGGGCGGGGGAAGGCAATGAGCAGTTCTTC. It encodes CASGAGEGNEQFF.